The 13 T cell receptor beta chains reported below all come from one sample, sequenced in a study of T cell responses to AZD1222 COVID-19 vaccine. Clones were sequenced by immunoSEQ multiplex PCR, and TCRdb holds only the in-frame ones, with some missing. The sample includes roughly 120,000 clones, around 88% of them seen just once. The input for sequencing was peripheral blood, taken on day 0 of AZD1222 vaccination. Receptors originate from an adult in good health.

The chain combines TRBV27 with TRBJ2-7; D not certain. The germline CDR1 and CDR2 sequences are MNHEY and SMNVEV (reference sequence). The CDR3 sequence is 13 residues long. The ends were cut back, 0 bases at V and 7 bases at J, with 10 bases in the middle. The CDR3 protein is CASSLSLGAEQYF. In DNA form, the CDR3 reads TGTGCCAGCAGTTTATCCCTGGGTGCGGAGCAGTACTTC.

This clone was recorded only once. V usage is TRBV7-8 and J usage is TRBJ1-2; maybe TRBD1 (6 bases). V lost 1 base and J lost 6, with 15 bases in between. The germline gives CDR1 SGHVS, CDR2 FQNEAQ. The length of the CDR3 is 15 residues. The CDR3 is CASSLGSGRGHGYTF. The CDR3 DNA reads TGTGCCAGCAGCTTAGGCTCGGGCAGGGGCCATGGCTACACCTTC.

The chain links TRBV24-1 to TRBJ1-2, with TRBD1 identical over 7 bases. The CDR3 is made up of 13 amino acids. The V segment lost 3 bases and the J segment 10 bases; nucleotides outside the gene matches: 7. Per the germline V gene, CDR1 is KGHDR and CDR2 is SFDVKD. The DNA for the CDR3 is TGTGCCACCAGTGATACAAGACAGGGTACCTACACCTTC. This gives the protein CATSDTRQGTYTF.

DNA of the CDR3: TGTGCCAGCAGCCCCAGGATAACCTCCTACGAGCAGTACTTC. This translates into CASSPRITSYEQYF. The V call is TRBV9, the J call TRBJ2-7; D not resolved. CDR1 SGDLS and CDR2 YYNGEE come from the germline V gene. This CDR3 region has 14 residues. The V end lost 4 bases, the J end lost 0 bases, and 11 bases lay between the germline ends.

This chain links TRBV19 with TRBJ1-1; 8 nucleotides align to TRBD1. V dropped 5 bases and J dropped 4; count of bases not matched to a gene: 15. The CDR3 consists of 17 residues. In germline, CDR1 is LNHDA, CDR2 SQIVND (reference sequence). The CDR3 here is CASSPPDRGLGGTEAFF. CDR3 bases: TGTGCCAGTAGTCCTCCCGACAGGGGATTAGGGGGCACTGAAGCTTTCTTT.

The chain recombines TRBV21-1 with TRBJ1-2. TRBV21-1 is flagged as a pseudogene. The CDR3 runs 16 residues. CDR3 sequence (DNA): TGTGCCAGCAGCAAACATCTTGGAGGACACAACTATGGCTACACCTTC. Amino acid sequence: CASSKHLGGHNYGYTF.

The chain uses TRBV7-2 and TRBJ1-2, with 11 nucleotides matching TRBD1. Germline-derived CDR1 and CDR2 are SGHTA and FQGNSA. V shed 1 base and J 7 bases; nucleotides not matched to a gene: 2. The CDR3 totals 14 residues. CDR3 coding DNA: TGTGCCAGCAGCTTAGGGACAGGGGGCTTTGGCTACACCTTC. Protein: CASSLGTGGFGYTF. The full variable domain, completed using reference TRBV7-2 and TRBJ1-2, is GAGVSQSPSNKVTEKGKDVELRCDPISGHTALYWYRQSLGQGLEFLIYFQGNSAPDKSGLPSDRFSAERTGGSVSTLTIQRTQQEDSAVYLCASSLGTGGFGYTFGSGTRLTVV.

This clone was seen at least ten times. The genes are TRBV20-1 and TRBJ2-5; D is unclear. From germline, CDR1 is DFQATT and CDR2 SNEGSKA (reference sequence). The CDR3 is made up of 11 amino acids. V lost 6 bases to trimming and J lost 4 bases, with 9 bases between them. CDR3 bases: TGCAGTGCCGAGGAAACAGAGACCCAGTACTTC. It translates to CSAEETETQYF.

The CDR3 DNA reads TGTGCCAGCAGCCGACAGTCTCCACCCCTCCACTTT. Its protein product is CASSRQSPPLHF. The V gene is TRBV5-8, the J gene TRBJ1-6; TRBD1 is a possible D gene (5 bases). The germline V gene has CDR1 SGHTS and CDR2 YDEGEE. Trimming took off 4 bases at V and 11 bases at J, with 10 bases between the two ends. CDR3 length equals 12 residues. The variable domain in full, completed from reference TRBV5-8 and TRBJ1-6, reads EAGVTQSPTHLIKTRGQQATLRCSPISGHTSVYWYQQALGLGLQFLLWYDEGEERNRGNFPPRFSGRQFPNYSSELNVNALELEDSALYLCASSRQSPPLHFGNGTRLTVT.

The rearrangement links TRBV10-3 to TRBJ2-1; D is possibly TRBD2 (7 bases). Germline CDR1 ENHRY, CDR2 SYGVKD. V lost 7 bases, J lost 8 bases, and 18 bases lay in between. This CDR3 is built from 14 residues. The CDR3 bases are TGTGCCATCACCGACGGGGGGCGGAACTATGAGCAGTTCTTC. This gives the protein CAITDGGRNYEQFF.

The V gene is TRBV10-3, the J gene TRBJ1-5, with D unclear. The CDR3 runs to 13 residues. The ends were cut back, 7 bases at V and 0 bases at J, with 7 bases in the middle. Germline V CDR1 and CDR2: ENHRY, SYGVKD. In DNA, the CDR3 is TGTGCCATCAACGGCAATAGCAATCAGCCCCAGCATTTT. It encodes CAINGNSNQPQHF.

The V and J genes are TRBV7-8 and TRBJ1-1; D might be TRBD1 (6 bases). The CDR3 spans 13 residues. Germline values: CDR1 SGHVS, CDR2 FQNEAQ. V was trimmed by 6 bases and J by 1 base, leaving 9 bases between them. The DNA for the CDR3 is TGTGCCAGCAGATTGGGACAGAACACTGAAGCTTTCTTT. The encoded protein is CASRLGQNTEAFF. Together with reference TRBV7-8 and TRBJ1-1, the CDR3 gives the full variable domain: GAGVSQSPRYKVAKRGQDVALRCDPISGHVSLFWYQQALGQGPEFLTYFQNEAQLDKSGLPSDRFFAERPEGSVSTLKIQRTQQEDSAVYLCASRLGQNTEAFFGQGTRLTVV.

The chain recombines TRBV19 with TRBJ2-2; D might be TRBD2 (6 bases). This CDR3 has 13 residues. Germline V gene sequence: CDR1 LNHDA, CDR2 SQIVND (reference sequence). V lost 4 bases, J lost 5 bases, and 8 bases lay in between. The CDR3 loop reads CASSTRGTGELFF. The CDR3 DNA sequence: TGTGCCAGTAGTACCCGGGGGACCGGGGAGCTGTTTTTT.